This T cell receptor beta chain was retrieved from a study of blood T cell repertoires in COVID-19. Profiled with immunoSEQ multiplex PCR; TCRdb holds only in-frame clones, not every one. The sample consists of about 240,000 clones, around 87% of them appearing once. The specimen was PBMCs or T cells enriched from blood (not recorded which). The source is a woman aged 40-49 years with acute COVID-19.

In DNA form, the CDR3 reads TGTGCCACCACAACTCGACAGGGGTCCGAGACCCAGTACTTC. Its protein product is CATTTRQGSETQYF. This sequence joins TRBV10-3 and TRBJ2-5, with 8 bases lining up with TRBD1. The junction had 12 bases not matched to a gene; V was cut back by 10 bases and J by 5 bases. This CDR3 is 14 amino acids long. Germline CDR1 and CDR2: ENHRY and SYGVKD.